This T cell receptor (beta chain) is drawn from a study of blood T cell repertoires in COVID-19. In the authors' workflow: How many nucleated cells were present was estimated from reference gene primer amplification. Method: immunoSEQ multiplex PCR; TCRdb's copy keeps in-frame clones and lacks some. The V and J calls and clone size are taken from that table; D and trimming were inferred from the DNA. The table has around 72,000 clones, 80% to 90% seen once. This clonotype was obtained from a man in his fifties with active COVID-19. The sequenced sample consisted of peripheral blood.

CDR3 bases: TGTGCCAGCAGTTCGCGGACTTACGCTGGAGACAATGAGCAGTTCTTC. Its translation is CASSSRTYAGDNEQFF. The chain links TRBV28 to TRBJ2-1; D perhaps matches TRBD2 (5 bases). V was cut by 4 bases and J by 5 bases, with 18 bases left in between. Germline CDR1 MDHEN, CDR2 SYDVKM. The CDR3 runs to 16 residues.